The 27 T cell receptor beta chains below all came from one sample that was sequenced in a study of blood T cell repertoires in COVID-19. Using immunoSEQ multiplex PCR, the repertoire was profiled, and TCRdb retains in-frame clones only, with some absent. The sample contains 250,000 to 350,000 clones, 80% to 90% of which appear only once. Sequencing was done on a sample of peripheral blood. These receptors were taken from a man in his thirties or forties with acute or convalescent COVID-19.

The chain links TRBV7-9 to TRBJ2-7; 8 bases map to TRBD1. Germline CDR1 SEHNR, CDR2 FQNEAQ (reference sequence). Unmatched junction bases numbered 12, after V lost 5 bases and J lost 6 bases. The CDR3 covers 15 residues. DNA for the CDR3: TGTGCCAGCAGCCGAGACATGGACAGGGCAGCCGAGCAGTACTTC. Encoded protein: CASSRDMDRAAEQYF.

The chain is built from TRBV5-5 and TRBJ2-7; D is undetermined. This CDR3 is built from 15 residues. Germline lookup yields CDR1 SGHKS and CDR2 YYEKEE (reference sequence). Trimming took 0 bases from V and 2 from J, leaving 12 bases between them. CDR3 residues: CASSLAVFRTYEQYF. In nucleotides, the CDR3 is TGTGCCAGCAGCTTGGCAGTTTTCAGAACCTACGAGCAGTACTTC. Using reference TRBV5-5 and TRBJ2-7 for the parts outside the CDR3, the full variable domain is DAGVTQSPTHLIKTRGQQVTLRCSPISGHKSVSWYQQVLGQGPQFIFQYYEKEERGRGNFPDRFSARQFPNYSSELNVNALLLGDSALYLCASSLAVFRTYEQYFGPGTRLTVT.

This chain connects TRBV9 to TRBJ1-1, with a weak D call TRBD1 (5 bases). The germline V and J ends were trimmed by 3 bases and 1 base, with 10 bases remaining between them. Germline CDR1 and CDR2: SGDLS and YYNGEE. This CDR3 comprises 14 residues. CDR3 sequence: CASSGRTSNTEAFF. In DNA, the CDR3 is TGTGCCAGCAGCGGGCGGACATCGAACACTGAAGCTTTCTTT.

The V and J genes are TRBV5-5 and TRBJ2-7, with D possibly TRBD2 on 6 matching bases. CDR1 is SGHKS, CDR2 YYEKEE, per germline (reference sequence). Trimming took off 4 bases at V and 5 bases at J, with 16 bases between the two ends. The CDR3 consists of 14 residues. CDR3 protein: CASSQAGLAHEQYF. For the CDR3, the DNA is TGTGCCAGCAGCCAAGCGGGTTTGGCCCACGAGCAGTACTTC. Drawing the rest from reference TRBV5-5 and TRBJ2-7, the complete variable domain is DAGVTQSPTHLIKTRGQQVTLRCSPISGHKSVSWYQQVLGQGPQFIFQYYEKEERGRGNFPDRFSARQFPNYSSELNVNALLLGDSALYLCASSQAGLAHEQYFGPGTRLTVT.

J is TRBJ2-1 and V is TRBV3-1 (or the pseudogene TRBV3-2), with D possibly TRBD2 on 5 matching bases. V gave up 0 bases and J gave up 6 bases, with 18 bases separating them. Germline V gene data show CDR1 as LGHDT and CDR2 as YNNKEL (reference sequence). CDR3 length: 17 residues. CDR3: CASSQDRRVGRSNEQFF. In DNA form, the CDR3 reads TGTGCCAGCAGCCAAGATCGGCGGGTAGGTCGAAGCAATGAGCAGTTCTTC.

The chain carries TRBV18 and TRBJ1-5; 9 bases are shared with TRBD1. The CDR3 is 16 residues long. V dropped 6 bases and J dropped 1; count of bases not matched to a gene: 7. The germline CDR1 and CDR2 sequences are KGHSH and LQKENI. The CDR3 here is CASSQETGGSNQPQHF. The CDR3 DNA reads as TGTGCCAGCTCCCAAGAGACAGGGGGGAGCAATCAGCCCCAGCATTTT.

The J gene is TRBJ1-3, the V gene TRBV15, with D perhaps matching TRBD1 (6 bases). This CDR3 has 15 amino acids. V was cut by 1 base and J by 2 bases, with 9 bases left in between. Germline CDR1 is LNHNV and CDR2 is YYDKDF (reference sequence). The DNA for the CDR3 is TGTGCCACCAGCAGAGGAGGGGGAACTGGAAACACCATATATTTT. Protein product: CATSRGGGTGNTIYF. Drawing the rest from reference TRBV15 and TRBJ1-3, the complete variable domain is DAMVIQNPRYQVTQFGKPVTLSCSQTLNHNVMYWYQQKSSQAPKLLFHYYDKDFNNEADTPDNFQSRRPNTSFCFLDIRSPGLGDTAMYLCATSRGGGTGNTIYFGEGSWLTVV.

V gene TRBV6-4 combines with J gene TRBJ1-6, with TRBD1 identical over 7 bases. Germline values: CDR1 MRHNA, CDR2 SNTAGT. The CDR3 totals 14 residues. The V segment lost 3 bases and the J segment 9 bases; nucleotides outside the gene matches: 5. CDR3 loop: CASSEGTAGSPLHF. DNA of the CDR3: TGTGCCAGCAGTGAGGGGACAGCGGGTTCACCCCTCCACTTT.

V and J are TRBV18 and TRBJ2-5, with a tentative D call TRBD1 (5 bases). Trimming stripped 6 bases from V and 3 bases from J, with 17 bases between. This CDR3 comprises 15 residues. Germline V gives CDR1 KGHSH, CDR2 LQKENI. CDR3 DNA sequence: TGTGCCAGCTCCCGAGATCTCCCCAGGGAAGAGACCCAGTACTTC. This translates into CASSRDLPREETQYF.

The chain couples TRBV12-1 to TRBJ1-3. TRBV12-1 is shown as a pseudogene. The CDR3 has 16 amino acids. This chain's CDR3 is CASSFAEGVSGNTIYF. DNA of the CDR3: TGTGCCAGCAGCTTTGCGGAGGGCGTCTCTGGAAACACCATATATTTT.

The chain is built from TRBV7-3 and TRBJ2-7; 9 bases fit TRBD2. V trimming: 1 base; J trimming: 5 bases; junction bases outside the gene matches: 9. The CDR3 spans 16 residues. Germline CDR1 reads SGHTA; CDR2 reads FQGTGA. Here the CDR3 DNA reads TGTGCCAGCAGCTTAATGCGGCTAAGCGGGAGGCACGAGCAGTACTTC. Its translation: CASSLMRLSGRHEQYF. Variable domain in full (rest from reference TRBV7-3 and TRBJ2-7): GAGVSQTPSNKVTEKGKYVELRCDPISGHTALYWYRQSLGQGPEFLIYFQGTGAADDSGLPNDRFFAVRPEGSVSTLKIQRTERGDSAVYLCASSLMRLSGRHEQYFGPGTRLTVT.

The rearrangement joins TRBV28 to TRBJ1-5, with 8 nucleotides matching TRBD1. The V gene end was trimmed by 6 bases and the J gene end by 5 bases; junction bases not matched to a gene: 9. This CDR3 has 15 amino acids. CDR1 is MDHEN and CDR2 is SYDVKM in the germline V gene. The CDR3, as DNA: TGTGCCAGCAGGGCAAGGACAGGGTGGGATCAGCCCCAGCATTTT. Its protein is CASRARTGWDQPQHF. Using reference TRBV28 and TRBJ1-5 for the parts outside the CDR3, the full variable domain is DVKVTQSSRYLVKRTGEKVFLECVQDMDHENMFWYRQDPGLGLRLIYFSYDVKMKEKGDIPEGYSVSREKKERFSLILESASTNQTSMYLCASRARTGWDQPQHFGDGTRLSIL.

This sequence joins TRBV10-3 and TRBJ1-5, with TRBD1 matching over 8 bases. CDR3 size: 15 residues. The junction had 7 bases not matched to a gene; V was cut back by 5 bases and J by 4 bases. Germline CDR1 and CDR2: ENHRY and SYGVKD. The CDR3 DNA is TGTGCCATCAGTACAGGGGGTTATGCGAATCAGCCCCAGCATTTT. As protein: CAISTGGYANQPQHF.

The count of this clone is one. J is TRBJ2-3 and V is TRBV10-3, with 10 nucleotides matching TRBD2. The CDR3 sequence is 16 residues long. The V segment lost 5 bases and the J segment 0 bases; nucleotides outside the gene matches: 5. Per the germline V gene, CDR1 is ENHRY and CDR2 is SYGVKD. CDR3 protein: CAISRTSGASTDTQYF. CDR3 sequence (DNA): TGTGCCATCAGTAGGACTAGCGGAGCTAGCACAGATACGCAGTATTTT.

The CDR3 is CASSFQGATEAFF. The CDR3 nucleotides read TGCGCCAGCAGCTTTCAAGGGGCCACTGAAGCTTTCTTT. The rearrangement uses TRBV5-1 and TRBJ1-1, with D tentatively TRBD1 (5 bases). V was shortened by 2 bases and J by 4 bases, with 9 bases between the two germline ends. Germline assignment: CDR1 SGHRS and CDR2 YFSETQ. The CDR3 covers 13 residues.

The chain couples TRBV28 to TRBJ1-6; D not resolved. In germline, CDR1 is MDHEN, CDR2 SYDVKM. The CDR3 has 16 amino acids. Trimming pared 6 bases from V and 8 bases from J, leaving 20 bases between. CDR3 protein: CASSPSRGASYSPLHF. Written as DNA, the CDR3 is TGTGCCAGCAGCCCCTCCCGTGGAGCCAGCTATTCACCCCTCCACTTT.

The CDR3, as DNA: TGTGCCAGCAGTTTAGGGACAGGGGGTCCGCTTTCCTACAATGAGCAGTTCTTC. It encodes CASSLGTGGPLSYNEQFF. The chain uses TRBV28 and TRBJ2-1; 11 bases align to TRBD1. From germline, CDR1 is MDHEN and CDR2 SYDVKM. V was pared by 2 bases and J by 1 base, with 7 bases of the junction left unmatched. The CDR3 has 18 residues. Full variable domain (outside the CDR3, taken from reference TRBV28 and TRBJ2-1): DVKVTQSSRYLVKRTGEKVFLECVQDMDHENMFWYRQDPGLGLRLIYFSYDVKMKEKGDIPEGYSVSREKKERFSLILESASTNQTSMYLCASSLGTGGPLSYNEQFFGPGTRLTVL.

V gene TRBV2 combines with J gene TRBJ1-4; D might be TRBD1 (6 bases). In germline, CDR1 is SNHLY, CDR2 FYNNEI. The CDR3 is made up of 15 amino acids. Trimming took off 5 bases at V and 0 bases at J, with 10 bases between the two ends. The CDR3 coding sequence is TGTGCCAGCAGTCGACAGGATACAACTAATGAAAAACTGTTTTTT. Protein product: CASSRQDTTNEKLFF. Full variable domain (remainder filled in from reference TRBV2 and TRBJ1-4): EPEVTQTPSHQVTQMGQEVILRCVPISNHLYFYWYRQILGQKVEFLVSFYNNEISEKSEIFDDQFSVERPDGSNFTLKIRSTKLEDSAMYFCASSRQDTTNEKLFFGSGTQLSVL.

The chain joins TRBV3-1 (or the pseudogene TRBV3-2) to TRBJ2-3, with 9 bases identical to TRBD2. The CDR3 covers 16 residues. V lost 3 bases, J lost 3 bases, and 7 bases stayed unmatched. CDR1 and CDR2 (germline): LGHDT, YNNKEL (reference sequence). CDR3 residues: CASSHGNSGRTDTQYF. In DNA, the CDR3 is TGTGCCAGCAGCCACGGAAATAGCGGGAGAACAGATACGCAGTATTTT.

J is TRBJ1-4 and V is TRBV28, with a possible D match to TRBD1 (5 bases). V was shortened by 3 bases and J by 0 bases, with 14 bases between the two germline ends. This CDR3 is 17 amino acids long. Germline V CDR1 and CDR2: MDHEN, SYDVKM. The CDR3 coding sequence is TGTGCCAGCAGTTTCCCGGGACGGACTACAACTAATGAAAAACTGTTTTTT. As protein: CASSFPGRTTTNEKLFF.

This clone was observed a few times. The chain joins TRBV5-6 to TRBJ1-1; TRBD1 matches at 7 bases. The CDR3 totals 14 residues. The trim removed 0 bases at V and 7 bases at J, leaving 6 bases unmatched. Germline assignment: CDR1 SGHDT and CDR2 YYEEEE. The CDR3, as DNA: TGTGCCAGCAGCTTGGCCGGGACAGCTTTTGAAGCTTTCTTT. It specifies CASSLAGTAFEAFF.

The chain is built from TRBV6-1 and TRBJ1-2, with 8 bases identical to TRBD1. V gave up 3 bases and J gave up 3 bases; unmatched junction bases: 3. The CDR3 totals 14 residues. The germline gives CDR1 MNHNS, CDR2 SASEGT. CDR3 amino acids: CASSDYRGDYGYTF. The CDR3, as DNA: TGTGCCAGCAGTGATTACAGGGGGGACTATGGCTACACCTTC.

The rearrangement links TRBV19 to TRBJ1-1, with D possibly being TRBD1 (5 bases). The CDR3 runs 11 residues. V was shortened by 6 bases and J by 7 bases, with 9 bases between the two germline ends. Germline V CDR1 and CDR2: LNHDA, SQIVND (reference sequence). The CDR3 nucleotides read TGTGCCAGTAGACGACAGTATGAAGCTTTCTTT. Translated: CASRRQYEAFF.

This clone has more than one count but fewer than ten. The chain links TRBV13 to TRBJ1-4; 9 bases match TRBD1. Losses at the gene ends were 5 bases for V and 8 bases for J; bases not matched to a gene: 9. Germline V lookup: CDR1 PRHDT, CDR2 FYEKMQ (reference sequence). The CDR3 extends over 15 amino acids. The CDR3 DNA reads as TGTGCCAGCAGCCTAAAGACAGGGGGGAGCGAAAAACTGTTTTTT. Its translation is CASSLKTGGSEKLFF.

The genes are TRBV19 and TRBJ2-7, with 7 bases matching TRBD1. The CDR3 is 14 residues long. The V gene's germline CDR1 is LNHDA and CDR2 SQIVND (reference sequence). J gave up 3 bases and V 5 bases, and 7 bases lay outside the gene matches. This chain's CDR3 is CASSSPGQSYEQYF. The CDR3 DNA follows: TGTGCCAGTAGTTCCCCGGGACAGAGCTACGAGCAGTACTTC. Filled out from reference TRBV19 and TRBJ2-7, the complete variable domain reads DGGITQSPKYLFRKEGQNVTLSCEQNLNHDAMYWYRQDPGQGLRLIYYSQIVNDFQKGDIAEGYSVSREKKESFPLTVTSAQKNPTAFYLCASSSPGQSYEQYFGPGTRLTVT.

The CDR3 reads CASSRRDSFTGELFF. The CDR3 DNA reads as TGTGCCAGCAGCCGCCGGGACAGTTTCACCGGGGAGCTGTTTTTT. The chain recombines TRBV11-1 with TRBJ2-2; 7 bases agree with TRBD1. V was pared by 5 bases and J by 4 bases, with 7 bases of the junction left unmatched. The length of the CDR3 is 15 residues. CDR1 is SGHAT and CDR2 is FQDESV in the germline V gene (reference sequence).

This chain links TRBV7-8 with TRBJ1-5; 11 bases agree with TRBD1. J lost 2 bases, V lost 4 bases, and 7 bases had no gene match. This CDR3 is built from 17 residues. CDR1 and CDR2 from the germline V gene are SGHVS and FQNEAQ. This CDR3 is CASSYRDRGNGNQPQHF. The CDR3 DNA is TGTGCCAGCAGCTACCGGGACAGGGGGAATGGCAATCAGCCCCAGCATTTT.